The 28 T cell receptor beta chains below all came from one sample that was sequenced in a study of blood T cells in healthy people across ages. The authors ran a second PCR of about 6 to 12 cycles using a sample-barcoded 5' primer and a J-beta primer mix. TCRdb ran MiXCR on the 5' RACE reads and lists one entry per CDR3 protein. Counted here are about a million distinct CDR3 sequences, 45% to 60% occurring once; the ten biggest clones make up roughly 23%. The sequenced material came from blood. The receptors were gathered from a woman aged 55-70 years in good health.

V usage is TRBV6-2 or TRBV6-3 and J usage is TRBJ2-1; the D gene is possibly TRBD1 (6 bases). Trimming stripped 5 bases from V and 6 bases from J, with 11 bases between. The CDR3 is 13 residues long. Germline CDR1 reads MNHEY; CDR2 reads SVGEGT. This chain's CDR3 is CASSITGTNEQFF. DNA of the CDR3: TGTGCCAGCAGTATAACAGGGACCAATGAGCAGTTCTTC.

The chain combines TRBV12-3 or TRBV12-4 with TRBJ1-4; 9 bases fit TRBD1. CDR3 length equals 14 residues. V was pared by 6 bases and J by 6 bases, with 5 bases of the junction left unmatched. Here the CDR3 DNA reads TGTGCCAGCAGATCGGGACAGGGCGATGAAAAACTGTTTTTT. Its protein product is CASRSGQGDEKLFF.

The DNA of the CDR3 is TGTGCCAGCAGCCGGCCTCGGGACAGGGAATACGAGCAGTTCTTC. Encoded protein: CASSRPRDREYEQFF. This chain links TRBV7-9 with TRBJ2-1; 9 nucleotides line up with TRBD1. Germline trimming cut 5 bases from V and 10 bases from J; bases unmatched to any gene: 12. The CDR3 extends over 15 amino acids. The germline V gene has CDR1 SEHNR and CDR2 FQNEAQ (reference sequence).

The chain couples TRBV20-1 to TRBJ2-7, with TRBD2 matching over 11 bases. Germline CDR1 DFQATT, CDR2 SNEGSKA (reference sequence). CDR3 length: 17 residues. The V gene end was trimmed by 1 base and the J gene end by 4 bases; junction bases not matched to a gene: 12. In DNA form, the CDR3 reads TGCAGTGCTAGAGCCCCGATTGGAACTAGCGGGAGTTACGAGCAGTACTTC. It is translated as CSARAPIGTSGSYEQYF.

This clonotype was seen many times. The chain couples TRBV5-1 to TRBJ2-7, with D possibly called TRBD1 or TRBD2 (5 bases each). V gave up 2 bases and J gave up 2 bases, with 11 bases separating them. This CDR3 is built from 14 residues. Germline V gives CDR1 SGHRS, CDR2 YFSETQ. The CDR3 DNA follows: TGCGCCAGCAGCTTCCGGGGCGGAACCTACGAGCAGTACTTC. Protein sequence: CASSFRGGTYEQYF.

In its sample, this clonotype was seen many times. The V call is TRBV29-1, the J call TRBJ2-5; D unclear. Trimming shortened V by 6 bases and J by 0 bases, and 14 bases separated the two germline ends. The CDR3 totals 14 residues. The germline V gene encodes CDR1 SQVTM and CDR2 ANQGSEA. The CDR3 DNA reads TGCAGCGTGACCACAAATTGGTACCAAGAGACCCAGTACTTC. It yields the protein CSVTTNWYQETQYF.

As for this clonotype: This may arise from a read error, as a much more abundant clone is one base away. The chain combines TRBV20-1 with TRBJ2-1, with D possibly TRBD2 on 6 matching bases. The DNA end lines up better with TRBJ2-7; the J call may be wrong. This CDR3 is 14 amino acids long. Germline-derived CDR1 and CDR2 are DFQATT and SNEGSKA (reference sequence). The DNA for the CDR3 is TGCAGTGCTGTCCGGGGGACGTCGTACAATGAGCAGTACTTC. It is translated as CSAVRGTSYNEQYF.

This rearrangement joins TRBV29-1 to TRBJ2-4; D unresolved. CDR1 is SQVTM and CDR2 is ANQGSEA in the germline V gene. The CDR3 is 12 residues long. V dropped 4 bases and J dropped 6 bases, with 10 bases sitting between them. The CDR3 loop is CSVVLGLNIQYF. The CDR3 region has the DNA TGCAGCGTTGTCTTGGGCTTAAACATTCAGTACTTC.

Only a few counts were recorded for this clonotype. The chain combines TRBV6-6 with TRBJ1-5, with 8 positions matching TRBD1. J was trimmed by 7 bases and V by 2 bases; bases with no gene match: 4. There are 14 residues in the CDR3. Germline CDR1 and CDR2: MNHNY and SVGAGI (reference sequence). CDR3 sequence: CASSYQGAVQPQHF. The CDR3 DNA sequence: TGTGCCAGCAGTTACCAGGGGGCGGTCCAGCCCCAGCATTTT.

This clonotype was counted a few times. The chain has TRBV27 and TRBJ2-6; 8 nucleotides line up with TRBD2. The CDR3 runs to 18 residues. The V gene's germline CDR1 is MNHEY and CDR2 SMNVEV (reference sequence). J was trimmed by 4 bases and V by 2 bases; bases with no gene match: 10. The chain's CDR3 is CASSLHGREAPGANVLTF. DNA for the CDR3: TGTGCCAGCAGTTTACATGGGCGGGAGGCTCCCGGGGCCAACGTCCTGACTTTC.

The V call is TRBV7-2, the J call TRBJ2-2, with 7 bases that match TRBD2. The CDR3 runs to 15 residues. Germline CDR1 SGHTA, CDR2 FQGNSA. With V trimmed by 9 bases and J by 2 bases, 9 bases remained unmatched. In nucleotides, the CDR3 is TGTGCCAGACCCCCTGGCGGGGGTAACACCGGGGAGCTGTTTTTT. Protein product: CARPPGGGNTGELFF.

The chain joins TRBV7-2 to TRBJ2-1; TRBD2 agrees at 7 bases. CDR1 and CDR2 (germline): SGHTA, FQGNSA. This CDR3 is 15 amino acids long. The ends lost 6 bases at V and 6 bases at J; junction bases unmatched: 11. CDR3 sequence: CASSFRGRASNEQFF. The CDR3 DNA is TGTGCCAGCAGTTTCCGTGGGAGGGCCTCCAATGAGCAGTTCTTC.

This sequence joins TRBV15 and TRBJ1-5; no clear D gene. Trimming stripped 0 bases from V and 0 bases from J, with 6 bases between. The germline V gene encodes CDR1 LNHNV and CDR2 YYDKDF (reference sequence). This CDR3 is 15 amino acids long. This chain's CDR3 is CATSRDPSSNQPQHF. The CDR3 DNA reads TGTGCCACCAGCAGAGATCCAAGTAGCAATCAGCCCCAGCATTTT.

J is TRBJ2-5 and V is TRBV29-1; D is unresolved. This CDR3 contains 12 residues. Germline V gene sequence: CDR1 SQVTM, CDR2 ANQGSEA. Trimming shortened V by 2 bases and J by 1 base, and 5 bases separated the two germline ends. The CDR3 nucleotides are TGCAGCGTTGAACAGCGCCAAGAGACCCAGTACTTC. Protein sequence: CSVEQRQETQYF.

CDR3 protein: CASSCSPAGVGSYTF. In DNA form, the CDR3 reads TGTGCCAGCAGTTGTTCCCCGGCAGGGGTGGGCAGCTACACCTTC. The chain has TRBV12-3 or TRBV12-4 and TRBJ1-2; TRBD1 is a possible D gene (6 bases). The CDR3 contains 15 residues. The V end was cut by 4 bases, the J end by 9 bases, with 21 bases between.

The chain has TRBV7-9 and TRBJ2-5; D remains unclear. The CDR3 is 13 residues long. Germline values: CDR1 SEHNR, CDR2 FQNEAQ (reference sequence). V shed 5 bases and J shed 2 bases, with 9 bases lying between them. The CDR3 region is CASSTPSQETQYF. The CDR3 DNA reads as TGTGCCAGCAGCACACCGAGTCAAGAGACCCAGTACTTC.

The rearrangement uses TRBV18 and TRBJ2-7; the D gene could be TRBD1 or TRBD2 (5 bases each). V was pared by 1 base and J by 5 bases, with 12 bases between. CDR1 KGHSH and CDR2 LQKENI come from the germline V gene. This CDR3 contains 14 residues. CDR3 in DNA: TGTGCCAGCTCACCACGAAGGGACCCCGACGAGCAGTACTTC. Its translation: CASSPRRDPDEQYF.

The V gene is TRBV9, the J gene TRBJ2-7, with 7 bases fitting TRBD2. CDR1 SGDLS and CDR2 YYNGEE come from the germline V gene. The V segment lost 0 bases and the J segment 5 bases; nucleotides outside the gene matches: 8. This CDR3 has 15 residues. The CDR3 DNA sequence: TGTGCCAGCAGCGTAGCCCCACTAGCGACCCACGAGCAGTACTTC. It specifies CASSVAPLATHEQYF.

This clonotype was found a few times. The rearrangement uses TRBV11-2 and TRBJ2-1; TRBD1 is a possible D gene (6 bases). Germline values: CDR1 SGHAT, CDR2 FQNNGV. This CDR3 comprises 13 residues. The ends were cut back, 0 bases at V and 13 bases at J, with 13 bases in the middle. CDR3 bases: TGTGCCAGCAGCTTAGAGGTCAGGGGAACACAGTTCTTC. Amino acids: CASSLEVRGTQFF.

This clonotype was counted ten times or more. The CDR3 sequence is CSVGGGPNEKLFF. CDR3 in DNA: TGCAGCGTTGGGGGGGGCCCTAATGAAAAACTGTTTTTT. This chain connects TRBV29-1 to TRBJ1-4, with D maybe TRBD1 (6 bases). V lost 4 bases to trimming and J lost 3 bases, with 9 bases between them. The CDR3 is 13 residues long. The germline V gene has CDR1 SQVTM and CDR2 ANQGSEA.

The V gene is TRBV29-1, the J gene TRBJ1-4; 9 bases line up with TRBD1. CDR1 is SQVTM and CDR2 is ANQGSEA in the germline V gene. The CDR3 extends over 13 amino acids. Trimming removed 4 bases from V and 7 bases from J; junction bases left unmatched: 4. CDR3 DNA: TGCAGCGTTGTGGGACAGGGTGGTGAAAAACTGTTTTTT. Its translation is CSVVGQGGEKLFF.

V usage is TRBV2 and J usage is TRBJ2-7; unclear D gene. This CDR3 spans 15 amino acids. Germline lookup yields CDR1 SNHLY and CDR2 FYNNEI. The V end lost 6 bases, the J end lost 2 bases, and 17 bases lay between the germline ends. The CDR3 DNA sequence: TGTGCCAGCAGCGCTGAGAAACTAAGGACCTACGAGCAGTACTTC. This codes for CASSAEKLRTYEQYF.

The chain couples TRBV20-1 to TRBJ2-1; 12 bases line up with TRBD2. Per germline, CDR1 DFQATT and CDR2 SNEGSKA (reference sequence). This CDR3 has 17 amino acids. The ends lost 6 bases at V and 2 bases at J; junction bases unmatched: 11. The DNA of the CDR3 is TGCAGTGCAAGACCTCCGACTAGCGGGAGAGCCTACAATGAGCAGTTCTTC. It yields the protein CSARPPTSGRAYNEQFF.

The chain couples TRBV5-5 to TRBJ2-7, with 10 bases identical to TRBD2. Germline trimming cut 5 bases from V and 4 bases from J; bases unmatched to any gene: 6. The CDR3 has 14 residues. CDR1 and CDR2 (germline): SGHKS, YYEKEE (reference sequence). As DNA, the CDR3 is TGTGCCAGCAGGTGGACTAGCGGACCTTACGAGCAGTACTTC. It specifies CASRWTSGPYEQYF.

J is TRBJ1-4 and V is TRBV20-1; D is undetermined. The CDR3 is 15 amino acids. V lost 0 bases, J lost 0 bases, and 8 bases lay in between. Germline V gene data show CDR1 as DFQATT and CDR2 as SNEGSKA (reference sequence). The CDR3 coding sequence is TGCAGTGCTAGAGATGTGTCTCCAACTAATGAAAAACTGTTTTTT. Its translation: CSARDVSPTNEKLFF.

As DNA, the CDR3 is TGTGCCAGCAGTGAAGCTGGGGGGCTTAGCAATCAGCCCCAGCATTTT. Protein sequence: CASSEAGGLSNQPQHF. The chain joins TRBV6-1 to TRBJ1-5; tentatively, D is TRBD1 (6 bases). The CDR3 runs to 16 residues. V dropped 0 bases and J dropped 0 bases, with 9 bases sitting between them. Germline values: CDR1 MNHNS, CDR2 SASEGT.

The chain joins TRBV6-2 or TRBV6-3 to TRBJ1-1; D not resolved. The length of the CDR3 is 15 residues. The germline V and J ends were trimmed by 6 bases and 1 base, with 15 bases remaining between them. Germline-derived CDR1 and CDR2 are MNHEY and SVGEGT. The CDR3 spells CASSPPQLENTEAFF. Written as DNA, the CDR3 is TGTGCCAGCAGCCCCCCACAGCTCGAGAACACTGAAGCTTTCTTT.

V and J are TRBV27 and TRBJ1-1; 7 bases are a match to TRBD1. The CDR3 contains 16 residues. Germline values: CDR1 MNHEY, CDR2 SMNVEV (reference sequence). J lost 0 bases, V lost 6 bases, and 10 bases had no gene match. The CDR3 protein is CASSQTLTGMNTEAFF. CDR3 bases: TGTGCCAGCAGCCAAACCCTGACAGGGATGAACACTGAAGCTTTCTTT.